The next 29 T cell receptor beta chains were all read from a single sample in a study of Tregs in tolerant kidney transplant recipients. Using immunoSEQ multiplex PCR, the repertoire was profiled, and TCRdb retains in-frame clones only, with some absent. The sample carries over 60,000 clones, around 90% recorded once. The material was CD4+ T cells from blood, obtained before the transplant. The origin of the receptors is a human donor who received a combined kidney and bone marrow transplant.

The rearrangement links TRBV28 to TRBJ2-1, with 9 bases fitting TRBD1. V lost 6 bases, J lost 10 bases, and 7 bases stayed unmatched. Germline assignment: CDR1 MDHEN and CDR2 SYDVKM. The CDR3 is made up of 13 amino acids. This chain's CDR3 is CASRGQGRWEQFF. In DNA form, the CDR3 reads TGTGCCAGCAGAGGACAGGGGCGCTGGGAGCAGTTCTTC.

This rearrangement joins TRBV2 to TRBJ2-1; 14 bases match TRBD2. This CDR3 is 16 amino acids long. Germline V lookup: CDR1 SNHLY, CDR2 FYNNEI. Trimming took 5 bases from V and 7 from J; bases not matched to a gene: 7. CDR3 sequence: CASSRLAGGPVNEQFF. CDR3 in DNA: TGTGCCAGCAGTCGACTAGCGGGAGGGCCAGTTAATGAGCAGTTCTTC.

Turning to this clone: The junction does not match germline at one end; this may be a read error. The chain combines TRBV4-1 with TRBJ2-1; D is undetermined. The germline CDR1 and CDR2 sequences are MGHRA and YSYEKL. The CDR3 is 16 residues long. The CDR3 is CANSQDWAVAYNEQFF. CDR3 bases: TGCGCCAACAGCCAAGATTGGGCAGTCGCCTACAATGAGCAGTTCTTC.

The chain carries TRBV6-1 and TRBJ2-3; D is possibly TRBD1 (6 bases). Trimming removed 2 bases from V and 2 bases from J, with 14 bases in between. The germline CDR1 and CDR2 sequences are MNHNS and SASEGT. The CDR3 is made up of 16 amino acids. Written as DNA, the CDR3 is TGTGCCAGCAGTGAACGTCAGGGGCTTCCCACAGATACGCAGTATTTT. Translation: CASSERQGLPTDTQYF.

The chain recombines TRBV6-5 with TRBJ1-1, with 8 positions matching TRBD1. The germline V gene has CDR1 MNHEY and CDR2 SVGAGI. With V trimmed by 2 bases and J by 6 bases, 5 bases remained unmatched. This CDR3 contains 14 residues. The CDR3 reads CASSYGQGTAEAFF. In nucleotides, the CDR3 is TGTGCCAGCAGTTACGGACAGGGAACGGCTGAAGCTTTCTTT.

The DNA of the CDR3 is TGTGCCAGCAGTCAGGGACAGTACTACAATGAGCAGTTCTTC. It yields the protein CASSQGQYYNEQFF. The chain employs TRBV27 and TRBJ2-1; TRBD1 aligns across 7 bases. In germline, CDR1 is MNHEY, CDR2 SMNVEV (reference sequence). The CDR3 has 14 amino acids. V lost 5 bases, J lost 3 bases, and 4 bases stayed unmatched.

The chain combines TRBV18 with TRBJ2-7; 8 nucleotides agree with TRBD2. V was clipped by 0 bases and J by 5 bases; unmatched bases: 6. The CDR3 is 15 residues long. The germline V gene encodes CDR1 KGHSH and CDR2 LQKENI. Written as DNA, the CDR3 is TGTGCCAGCTCACCACCGAGCGGGAGAAGGGACGAGCAGTACTTC. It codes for CASSPPSGRRDEQYF.

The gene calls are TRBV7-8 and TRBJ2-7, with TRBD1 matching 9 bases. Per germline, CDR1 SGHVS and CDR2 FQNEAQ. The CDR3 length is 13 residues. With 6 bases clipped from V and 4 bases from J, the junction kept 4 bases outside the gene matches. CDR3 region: CASSLTGGYEQYF. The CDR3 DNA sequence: TGTGCCAGCAGTTTGACAGGGGGGTACGAGCAGTACTTC.

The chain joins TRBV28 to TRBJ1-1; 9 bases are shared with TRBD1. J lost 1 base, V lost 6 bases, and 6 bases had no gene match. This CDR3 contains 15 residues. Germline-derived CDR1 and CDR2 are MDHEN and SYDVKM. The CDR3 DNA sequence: TGTGCCAGCAGCTGGATGACAGGGGGGAACACTGAAGCTTTCTTT. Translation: CASSWMTGGNTEAFF. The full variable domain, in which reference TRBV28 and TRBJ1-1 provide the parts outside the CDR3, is DVKVTQSSRYLVKRTGEKVFLECVQDMDHENMFWYRQDPGLGLRLIYFSYDVKMKEKGDIPEGYSVSREKKERFSLILESASTNQTSMYLCASSWMTGGNTEAFFGQGTRLTVV.

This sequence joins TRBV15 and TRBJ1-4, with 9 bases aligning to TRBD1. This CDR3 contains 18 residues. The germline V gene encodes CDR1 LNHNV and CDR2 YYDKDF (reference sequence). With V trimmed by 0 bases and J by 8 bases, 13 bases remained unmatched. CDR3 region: CATSRDLGTGTGNEKLFF. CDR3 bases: TGTGCCACCAGCAGAGATCTGGGGACCGGGACAGGGAACGAAAAACTGTTTTTT.

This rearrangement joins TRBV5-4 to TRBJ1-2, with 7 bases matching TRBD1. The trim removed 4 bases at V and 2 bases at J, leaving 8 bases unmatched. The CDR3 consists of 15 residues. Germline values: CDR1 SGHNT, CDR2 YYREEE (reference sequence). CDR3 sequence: CASSNRRTGNYGYTF. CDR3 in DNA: TGTGCCAGCAGCAACCGCCGGACAGGAAACTATGGCTACACCTTC.

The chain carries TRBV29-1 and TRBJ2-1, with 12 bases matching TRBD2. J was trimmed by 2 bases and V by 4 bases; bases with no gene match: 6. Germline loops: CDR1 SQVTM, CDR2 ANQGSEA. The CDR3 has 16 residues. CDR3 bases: TGCAGCGTTGCCCGTTCTAGCGGGGGGGCCTACAATGAGCAGTTCTTC. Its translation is CSVARSSGGAYNEQFF.

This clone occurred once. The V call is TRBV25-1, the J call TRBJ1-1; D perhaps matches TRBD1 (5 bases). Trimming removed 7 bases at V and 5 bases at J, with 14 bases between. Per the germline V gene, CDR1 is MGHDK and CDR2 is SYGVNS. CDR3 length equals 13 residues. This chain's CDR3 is CASNSDTGTEAFF. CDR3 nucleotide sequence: TGTGCCAGCAACTCGGACACTGGGACTGAAGCTTTCTTT.

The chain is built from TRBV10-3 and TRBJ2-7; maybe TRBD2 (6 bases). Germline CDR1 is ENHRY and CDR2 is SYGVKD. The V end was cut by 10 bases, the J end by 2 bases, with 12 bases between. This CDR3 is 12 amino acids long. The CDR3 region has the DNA TGTGCCAGCAGGGACTCAACCTACGAGCAGTACTTC. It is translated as CASRDSTYEQYF.

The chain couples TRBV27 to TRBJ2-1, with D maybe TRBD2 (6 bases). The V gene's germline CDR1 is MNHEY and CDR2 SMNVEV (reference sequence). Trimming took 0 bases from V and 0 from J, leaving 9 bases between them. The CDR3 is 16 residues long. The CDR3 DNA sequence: TGTGCCAGCAGTTTATCGGGGACTCTCTCCTACAATGAGCAGTTCTTC. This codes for CASSLSGTLSYNEQFF.

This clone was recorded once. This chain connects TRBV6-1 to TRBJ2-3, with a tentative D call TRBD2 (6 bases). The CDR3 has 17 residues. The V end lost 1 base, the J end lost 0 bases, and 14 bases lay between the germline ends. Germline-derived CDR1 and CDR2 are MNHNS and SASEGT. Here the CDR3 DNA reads TGTGCCAGCAGTGAAGGTCTTAGTGGGAGGAGCACAGATACGCAGTATTTT. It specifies CASSEGLSGRSTDTQYF.

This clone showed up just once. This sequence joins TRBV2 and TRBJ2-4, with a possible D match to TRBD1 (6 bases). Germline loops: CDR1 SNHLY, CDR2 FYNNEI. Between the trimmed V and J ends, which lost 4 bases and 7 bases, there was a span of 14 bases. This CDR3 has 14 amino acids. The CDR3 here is CASSGSTGLNIQYF. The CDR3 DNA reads TGTGCCAGCAGTGGGTCGACAGGTCTTAACATTCAGTACTTC.

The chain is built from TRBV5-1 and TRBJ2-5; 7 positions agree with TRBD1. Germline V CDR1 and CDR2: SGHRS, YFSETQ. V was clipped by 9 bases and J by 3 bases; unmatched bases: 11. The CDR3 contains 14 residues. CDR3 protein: CATRATTGKETQYF. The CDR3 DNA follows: TGCGCCACCAGAGCGACGACAGGGAAAGAGACCCAGTACTTC.

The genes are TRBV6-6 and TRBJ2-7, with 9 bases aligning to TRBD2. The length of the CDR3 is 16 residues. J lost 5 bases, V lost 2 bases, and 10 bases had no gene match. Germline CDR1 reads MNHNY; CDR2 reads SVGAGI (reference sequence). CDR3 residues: CASSYPGAGGTNEQYF. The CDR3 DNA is TGTGCCAGCAGTTACCCAGGGGCGGGGGGGACTAACGAGCAGTACTTC.

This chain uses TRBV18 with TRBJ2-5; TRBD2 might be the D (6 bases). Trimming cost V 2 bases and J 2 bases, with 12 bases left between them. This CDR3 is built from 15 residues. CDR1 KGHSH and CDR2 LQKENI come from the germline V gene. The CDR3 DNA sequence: TGTGCCAGCTCACCAGGGGTCGGGGGACAAGAGACCCAGTACTTC. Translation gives CASSPGVGGQETQYF.

CDR3 residues: CAISEREGVTGELFF. CDR3 coding DNA: TGTGCCATCAGTGAGAGGGAAGGGGTCACCGGGGAGCTGTTTTTT. This chain connects TRBV10-3 to TRBJ2-2; possibly TRBD1 for D (5 bases). CDR1 is ENHRY and CDR2 is SYGVKD in the germline V gene. Trimming stripped 2 bases from V and 4 bases from J, with 11 bases between. The CDR3 contains 15 residues.

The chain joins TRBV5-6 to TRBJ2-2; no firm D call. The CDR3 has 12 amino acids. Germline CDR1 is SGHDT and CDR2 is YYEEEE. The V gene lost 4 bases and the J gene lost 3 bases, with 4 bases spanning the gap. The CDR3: CASSQYTGELFF. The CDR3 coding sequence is TGTGCCAGCAGCCAGTACACCGGGGAGCTGTTTTTT.

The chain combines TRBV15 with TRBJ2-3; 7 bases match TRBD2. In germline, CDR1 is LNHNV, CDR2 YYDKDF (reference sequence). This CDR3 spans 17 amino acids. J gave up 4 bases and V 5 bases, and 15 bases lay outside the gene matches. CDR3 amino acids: CATSGPRAGDFADTQYF. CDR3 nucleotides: TGTGCCACCAGCGGCCCCCGGGCGGGAGATTTCGCAGATACGCAGTATTTT. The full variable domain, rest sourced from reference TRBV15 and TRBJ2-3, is DAMVIQNPRYQVTQFGKPVTLSCSQTLNHNVMYWYQQKSSQAPKLLFHYYDKDFNNEADTPDNFQSRRPNTSFCFLDIRSPGLGDTAMYLCATSGPRAGDFADTQYFGPGTRLTVL.

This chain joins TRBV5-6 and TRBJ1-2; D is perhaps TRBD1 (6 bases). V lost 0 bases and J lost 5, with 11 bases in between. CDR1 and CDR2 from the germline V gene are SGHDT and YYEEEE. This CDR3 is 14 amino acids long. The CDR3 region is CASSLEGRGYGYTF. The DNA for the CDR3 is TGTGCCAGCAGCTTGGAGGGGAGGGGGTATGGCTACACCTTC.

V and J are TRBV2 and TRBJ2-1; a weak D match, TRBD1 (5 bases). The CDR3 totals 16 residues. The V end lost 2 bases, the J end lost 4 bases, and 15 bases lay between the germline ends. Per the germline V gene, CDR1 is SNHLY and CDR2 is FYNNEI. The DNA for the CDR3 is TGTGCCAGCAGTGAACAGGGCATGCCCAAATACAATGAGCAGTTCTTC. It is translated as CASSEQGMPKYNEQFF.

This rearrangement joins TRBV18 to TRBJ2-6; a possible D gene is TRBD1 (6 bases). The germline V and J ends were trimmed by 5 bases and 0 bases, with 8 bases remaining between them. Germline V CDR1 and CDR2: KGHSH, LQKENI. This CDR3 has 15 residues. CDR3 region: CASSRGGSGANVLTF. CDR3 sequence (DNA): TGTGCCAGCTCAAGAGGGGGCTCTGGGGCCAACGTCCTGACTTTC.

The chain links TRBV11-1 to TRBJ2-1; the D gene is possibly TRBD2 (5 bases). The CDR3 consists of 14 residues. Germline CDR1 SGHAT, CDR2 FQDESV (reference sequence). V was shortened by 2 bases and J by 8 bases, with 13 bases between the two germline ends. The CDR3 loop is CASSLSGSLDEQFF. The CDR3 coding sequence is TGTGCCAGCAGCTTATCGGGATCTTTGGATGAGCAGTTCTTC.

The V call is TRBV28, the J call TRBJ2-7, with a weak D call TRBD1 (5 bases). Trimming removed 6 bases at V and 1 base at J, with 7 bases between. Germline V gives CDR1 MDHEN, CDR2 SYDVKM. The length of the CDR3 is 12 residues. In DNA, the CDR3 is TGTGCCAGCAGGGGGCAATCCTACGAGCAGTACTTC. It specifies CASRGQSYEQYF. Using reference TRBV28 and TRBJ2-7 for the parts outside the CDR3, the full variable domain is DVKVTQSSRYLVKRTGEKVFLECVQDMDHENMFWYRQDPGLGLRLIYFSYDVKMKEKGDIPEGYSVSREKKERFSLILESASTNQTSMYLCASRGQSYEQYFGPGTRLTVT.

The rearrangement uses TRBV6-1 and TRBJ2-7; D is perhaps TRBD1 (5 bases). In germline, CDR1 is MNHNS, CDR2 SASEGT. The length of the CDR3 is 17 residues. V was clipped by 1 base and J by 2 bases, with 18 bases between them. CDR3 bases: TGTGCCAGCAGTGAAGGGGGCCGGCGGATCGGACCCTACGAGCAGTACTTC. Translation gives CASSEGGRRIGPYEQYF.